The 10 T cell receptor beta chains below all came from one sample that was sequenced in a study of blood T cell repertoires in COVID-19. Clones were sequenced by immunoSEQ multiplex PCR, and TCRdb holds only the in-frame ones, with some missing. The sample lists approximately 260,000 clones; around 89% were seen once. Sequenced input: PBMCs or T cells enriched from blood (not recorded which). All receptors come from a middle-aged woman with acute COVID-19.

The V gene is TRBV27, the J gene TRBJ1-5, with 7 nucleotides matching TRBD1. Germline-derived CDR1 and CDR2 are MNHEY and SMNVEV (reference sequence). The CDR3 has 16 residues. The V and J ends lost 3 bases and 0 bases, in that order; junction bases with no gene match: 5. The CDR3 here is CASSFDRDYSNQPQHF. In DNA form, the CDR3 reads TGTGCCAGCAGTTTCGACAGGGATTATAGCAATCAGCCCCAGCATTTT.

Only a few counts were recorded for this clone. The chain joins TRBV6-1 to TRBJ1-5, with D uncertain. From germline, CDR1 is MNHNS and CDR2 SASEGT. The CDR3 length is 15 residues. Trimming cost V 0 bases and J 7 bases, with 13 bases left between them. The DNA for the CDR3 is TGTGCCAGCAGTGAAGCGCTTCGAGGGTGGCAGCCCCAGCATTTT. This gives the protein CASSEALRGWQPQHF.

The V call is TRBV4-1, the J call TRBJ2-3, with TRBD1 identical over 7 bases. The J segment lost 1 base and the V segment lost 4 bases, leaving 11 bases of the junction unmatched. The length of the CDR3 is 17 residues. Germline CDR1 is MGHRA and CDR2 is YSYEKL. CDR3 region: CASSLPQGVYGTDTQYF. Here the CDR3 DNA reads TGCGCCAGCAGCCTACCTCAGGGGGTCTATGGCACAGATACGCAGTATTTT.

This chain uses TRBV27 with TRBJ2-3; D is undetermined. CDR1 MNHEY and CDR2 SMNVEV come from the germline V gene (reference sequence). The CDR3 has 15 residues. V shed 2 bases and J shed 0 bases, with 9 bases lying between them. The CDR3 DNA follows: TGTGCCAGCAGTTTAAACAGACCTAGCACAGATACGCAGTATTTT. Translated: CASSLNRPSTDTQYF.

J is TRBJ1-2 and V is TRBV30; D remains unclear. The germline V gene has CDR1 GTSNPN and CDR2 SVGIG (reference sequence). Trimming left V 0 bases short and J 4 bases short, with 3 bases between. This CDR3 is built from 11 residues. DNA for the CDR3: TGTGCCTGGAGTGTCAGCTATGGCTACACCTTC. This encodes CAWSVSYGYTF.

This chain joins TRBV30 and TRBJ1-2, with D uncertain. The CDR3 loop spans 12 amino acids. V lost 0 bases, J lost 8 bases, and 10 bases lay in between. Germline-derived CDR1 and CDR2 are GTSNPN and SVGIG (reference sequence). The CDR3 nucleotides read TGTGCCTGGAGTGTACCCCTATACGGCTACACCTTC. Its translation is CAWSVPLYGYTF.

V is TRBV19 and J is TRBJ2-7; tentative D call: TRBD2 (6 bases). The CDR3 is 13 residues long. V lost 9 bases to trimming and J lost 3 bases, with 15 bases between them. Germline values: CDR1 LNHDA, CDR2 SQIVND (reference sequence). As DNA, the CDR3 is TGTGCCAGCGAAGATCGGAGGGGCTACGAGCAGTACTTC. This gives the protein CASEDRRGYEQYF.

The chain links TRBV7-9 to TRBJ1-3; D remains unclear. CDR3 length: 17 residues. Germline V CDR1 and CDR2: SEHNR, FQNEAQ (reference sequence). V was pared by 3 bases and J by 0 bases, with 15 bases between. The CDR3 loop is CASSFLTEATSGNTIYF. DNA of the CDR3: TGTGCCAGCAGCTTCCTCACAGAAGCAACCTCTGGAAACACCATATATTTT.

Note on this clone: A junction boundary mismatches the germline segment, possibly from a read error. The rearrangement uses TRBV25-1 and TRBJ2-2; TRBD1 agrees at 8 bases. The CDR3 totals 14 residues. The V gene's germline CDR1 is MGHDK and CDR2 SYGVNS. CDR3 in amino acids: CASSRTGNPGELFF. For the CDR3, the DNA is TGTGCCAGCAGCCGGACAGGGAACCCCGGGGAGCTGTTTTTT. The full variable domain, its missing parts supplied by reference TRBV25-1 and TRBJ2-2, is EADIYQTPRYLVIGTGKKITLECSQTMGHDKMYWYQQDPGMELHLIHYSYGVNSTEKGDLSSESTVSRIRTEHFPLTLESARPSHTSQYLCASSRTGNPGELFFGEGSRLTVL.

This sequence joins TRBV5-4 and TRBJ1-2; possibly TRBD1 for D (6 bases). This CDR3 spans 14 amino acids. V gave up 5 bases and J gave up 3 bases, with 14 bases separating them. From germline, CDR1 is SGHNT and CDR2 YYREEE (reference sequence). The CDR3 reads CASRPNQGYYGYTF. CDR3 nucleotide sequence: TGTGCCAGCAGACCAAACCAGGGGTACTATGGCTACACCTTC.